The sequence of this T cell receptor (beta chain) was determined in a study of T cell responses to AZD1222 COVID-19 vaccine. Study in general: It was second doses at about 4 or about 12 weeks that were pooled. Study-level findings and limits: The donor cohort was predominantly white British with a female majority, and clonal diversity may have been underestimated. Among spike-specific TCRs, nearly half reportedly target unmutated variant regions.

V lost 4 bases and J 7 bases, leaving 16 bases between the germline ends. The CDR3 contains 14 residues. The V gene's germline CDR1 is LGHDT and CDR2 YNNKEL (reference sequence). Profiled with immunoSEQ multiplex PCR; TCRdb holds only in-frame clones, not every one. The sample lists about 140,000 clones, 80% to 90% occurring once. On this clone itself: Antigen: not known.

The sequencing here drew on peripheral blood, taken on day 0 of AZD1222 vaccination. The chain links TRBV3-1 (or the pseudogene TRBV3-2) to TRBJ1-2; possible D gene TRBD1, 6 bases. The TCR was taken from an adult in good health. The CDR3 nucleotides are TGTGCCAGCAGCCCCCCGGTGGGGGCCATTGGCTACACCTTC. It codes for CASSPPVGAIGYTF.